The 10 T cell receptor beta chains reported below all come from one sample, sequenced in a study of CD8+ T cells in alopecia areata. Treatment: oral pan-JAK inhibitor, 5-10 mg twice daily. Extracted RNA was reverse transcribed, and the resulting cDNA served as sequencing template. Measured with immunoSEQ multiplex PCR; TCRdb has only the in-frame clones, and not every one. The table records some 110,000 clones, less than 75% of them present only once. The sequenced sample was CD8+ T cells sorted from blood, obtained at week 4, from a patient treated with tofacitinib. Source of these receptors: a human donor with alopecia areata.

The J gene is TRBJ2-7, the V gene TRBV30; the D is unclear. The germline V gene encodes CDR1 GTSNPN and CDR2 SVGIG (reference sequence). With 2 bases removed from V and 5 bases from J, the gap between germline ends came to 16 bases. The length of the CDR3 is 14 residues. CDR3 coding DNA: TGTGCCTGGAGTCGACCCTTAGATGTCAACGAGCAGTACTTC. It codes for CAWSRPLDVNEQYF.

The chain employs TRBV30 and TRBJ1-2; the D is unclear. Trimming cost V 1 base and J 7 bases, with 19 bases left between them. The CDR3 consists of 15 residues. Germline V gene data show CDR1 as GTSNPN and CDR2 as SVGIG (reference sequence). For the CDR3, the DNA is TGTGCCTGGAGTGAGATGGGCCCTACACTTGGTGGCTACACCTTC. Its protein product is CAWSEMGPTLGGYTF.

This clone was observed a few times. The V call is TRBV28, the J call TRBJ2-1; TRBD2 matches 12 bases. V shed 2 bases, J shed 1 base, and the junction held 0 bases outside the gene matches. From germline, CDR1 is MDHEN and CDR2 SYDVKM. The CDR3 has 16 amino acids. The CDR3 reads CASSLTSGGSYNEQFF. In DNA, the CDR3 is TGTGCCAGCAGTTTAACTAGCGGGGGGTCCTACAATGAGCAGTTCTTC.

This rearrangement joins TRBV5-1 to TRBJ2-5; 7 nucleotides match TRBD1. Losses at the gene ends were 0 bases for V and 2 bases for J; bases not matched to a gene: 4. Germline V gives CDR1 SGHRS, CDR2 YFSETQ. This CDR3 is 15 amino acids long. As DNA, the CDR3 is TGCGCCAGCAGCTTGGTACAGGGGCTACAAGAGACCCAGTACTTC. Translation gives CASSLVQGLQETQYF.

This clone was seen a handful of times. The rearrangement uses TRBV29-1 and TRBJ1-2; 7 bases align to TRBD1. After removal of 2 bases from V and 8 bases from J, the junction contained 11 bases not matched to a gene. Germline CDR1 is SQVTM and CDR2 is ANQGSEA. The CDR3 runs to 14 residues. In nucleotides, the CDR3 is TGCAGCGTTGAAAATGAGGGGACAGCTGACGGCTACACCTTC. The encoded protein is CSVENEGTADGYTF. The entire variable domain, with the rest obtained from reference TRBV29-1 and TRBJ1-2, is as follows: SAVISQKPSRDICQRGTSLTIQCQVDSQVTMMFWYRQQPGQSLTLIATANQGSEATYESGFVIDKFPISRPNLTFSTLTVSNMSPEDSSIYLCSVENEGTADGYTFGSGTRLTVV.

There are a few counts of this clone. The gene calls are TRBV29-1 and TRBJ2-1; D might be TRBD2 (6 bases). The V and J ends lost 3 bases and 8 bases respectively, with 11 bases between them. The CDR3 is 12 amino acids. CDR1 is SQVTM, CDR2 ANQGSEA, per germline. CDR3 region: CSVEGGLDEQFF. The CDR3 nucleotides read TGCAGCGTTGAGGGAGGACTGGATGAGCAGTTCTTC.

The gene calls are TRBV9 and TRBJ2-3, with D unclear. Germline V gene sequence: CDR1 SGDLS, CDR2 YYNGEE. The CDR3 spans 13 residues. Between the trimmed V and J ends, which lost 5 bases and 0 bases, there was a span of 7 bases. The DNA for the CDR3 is TGTGCCAGCAGACCCACTAGCACAGATACGCAGTATTTT. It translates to CASRPTSTDTQYF. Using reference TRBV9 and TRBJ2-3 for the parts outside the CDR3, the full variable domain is DSGVTQTPKHLITATGQRVTLRCSPRSGDLSVYWYQQSLDQGLQFLIQYYNGEERAKGNILERFSAQQFPDLHSELNLSSLELGDSALYFCASRPTSTDTQYFGPGTRLTVL.

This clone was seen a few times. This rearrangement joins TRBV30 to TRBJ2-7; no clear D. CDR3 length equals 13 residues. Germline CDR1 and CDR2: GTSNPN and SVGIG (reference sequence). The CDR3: CVSQTTSHYEQYF. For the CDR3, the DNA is TGTGTCTCCCAAACGACATCCCACTACGAGCAGTACTTC. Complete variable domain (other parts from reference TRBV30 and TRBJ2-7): SQTIHQWPATLVQPVGSPLSLECTVEGTSNPNLYWYRQAAGRGLQLLFYSVGIGQISSEVPQNLSASRPQDRQFILSSKKLLLSDSGFYLCVSQTTSHYEQYFGPGTRLTVT.

CDR3 sequence reads: CAIRQDTLWGDGYTF. The CDR3 DNA reads as TGTGCCATCAGACAGGACACCCTATGGGGGGATGGCTACACCTTC. This chain joins TRBV10-3 and TRBJ1-2, with D perhaps matching TRBD1 (5 bases). Between the trimmed V and J ends, which lost 6 bases and 6 bases, there was a span of 20 bases. CDR3 length: 15 residues. The germline CDR1 and CDR2 sequences are ENHRY and SYGVKD.

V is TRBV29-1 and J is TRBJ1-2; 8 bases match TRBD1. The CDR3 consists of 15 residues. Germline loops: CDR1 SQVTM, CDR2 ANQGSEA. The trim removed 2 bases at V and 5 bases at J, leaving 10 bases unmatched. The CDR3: CSVESTFDRGYGYTF. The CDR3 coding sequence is TGCAGCGTTGAATCAACATTCGACAGGGGATATGGCTACACCTTC.